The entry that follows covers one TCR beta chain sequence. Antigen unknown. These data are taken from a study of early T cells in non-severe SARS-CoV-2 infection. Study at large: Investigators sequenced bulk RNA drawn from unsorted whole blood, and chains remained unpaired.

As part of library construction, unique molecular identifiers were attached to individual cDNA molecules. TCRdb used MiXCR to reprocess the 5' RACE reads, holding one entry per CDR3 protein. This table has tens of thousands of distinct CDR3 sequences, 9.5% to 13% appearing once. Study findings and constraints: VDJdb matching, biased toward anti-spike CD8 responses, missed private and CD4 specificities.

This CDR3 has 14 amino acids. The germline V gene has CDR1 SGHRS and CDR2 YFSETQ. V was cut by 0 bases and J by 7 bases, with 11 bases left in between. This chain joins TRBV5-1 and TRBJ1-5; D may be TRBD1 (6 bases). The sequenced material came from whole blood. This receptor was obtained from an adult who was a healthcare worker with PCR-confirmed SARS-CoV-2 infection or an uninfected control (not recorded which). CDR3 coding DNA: TGCGCCAGCAGCTTGGAGGGGGGACGGCAGCCCCAGCATTTT. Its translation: CASSLEGGRQPQHF.